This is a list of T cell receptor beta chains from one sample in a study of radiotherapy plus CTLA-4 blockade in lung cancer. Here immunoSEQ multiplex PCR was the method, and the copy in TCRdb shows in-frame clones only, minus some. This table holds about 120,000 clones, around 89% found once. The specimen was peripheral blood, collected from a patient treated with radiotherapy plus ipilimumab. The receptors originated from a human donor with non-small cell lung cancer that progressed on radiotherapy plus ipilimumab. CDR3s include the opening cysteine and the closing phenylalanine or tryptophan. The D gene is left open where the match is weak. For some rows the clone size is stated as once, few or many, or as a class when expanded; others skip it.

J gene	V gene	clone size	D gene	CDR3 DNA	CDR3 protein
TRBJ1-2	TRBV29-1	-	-	TGCAGCGTTGATTCAGGGACCTATGGCTACACCTTC	CSVDSGTYGYTF
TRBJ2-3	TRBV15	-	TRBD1	TGTGCCACCGCGCAATGGGACAGGGGAACAGATACGCAGTATTTT	CATAQWDRGTDTQYF
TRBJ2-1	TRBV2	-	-	TGTGCCAGCAGTGAACTGGGAAGCTCCTACAATGAGCAGTTCTTC	CASSELGSSYNEQFF
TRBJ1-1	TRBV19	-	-	TGTGCCAGTAGTACTCAGGTAATGAACACTGAAGCTTTCTTT	CASSTQVMNTEAFF
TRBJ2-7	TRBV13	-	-	TGTGCCAGCAGCAGAGGGGCGCGGTACGAGCAGTACTTC	CASSRGARYEQYF
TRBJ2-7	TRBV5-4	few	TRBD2	TGTGCCAGCAGCTTGGGGGGAGGGTACGAGCAGTACTTC	CASSLGGGYEQYF
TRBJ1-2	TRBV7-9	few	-	TGTGCCAGCAGCTTAGTAAAGGGTGGCTACACCTTC	CASSLVKGGYTF
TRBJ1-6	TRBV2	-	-	TGTGCCAGCAGGCGAATGGGGGAAGGCTATAATTCACCCCTCCACTTT	CASRRMGEGYNSPLHF
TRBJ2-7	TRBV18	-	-	TGTGCCAGCTCACCGAGAATGCAGGGAGGCGAGCAGTACTTC	CASSPRMQGGEQYF
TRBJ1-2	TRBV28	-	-	TGTGCCAGCAGTTTTGGATCAACTAACTATGGCTACACCTTC	CASSFGSTNYGYTF
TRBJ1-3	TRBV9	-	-	TGTGCCAGCAGCGTAGCCGCGGTCGGTGGTAGTCCTGGAAACACCATATATTTT	CASSVAAVGGSPGNTIYF
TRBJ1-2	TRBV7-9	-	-	TGTGCCAGCAGTCTGGGAACGGACACTAACTATGGCTACACCTTC	CASSLGTDTNYGYTF
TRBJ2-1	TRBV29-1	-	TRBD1	TGCAGCGCACGAGACAGGGGCCGATACAATGAGCAGTTCTTC	CSARDRGRYNEQFF
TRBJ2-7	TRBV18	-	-	TGTGCCAGCTCACCACCGACAGGCTACGAGCAGTACTTC	CASSPPTGYEQYF
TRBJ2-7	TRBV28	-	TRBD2	TGTGCCAGCAGCCGGGAGGCCTACGAGCAGTACTTC	CASSREAYEQYF
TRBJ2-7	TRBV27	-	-	TGTGCCAGCAGTTTAAAGGGCACGAACTACGAGCAGTACTTC	CASSLKGTNYEQYF
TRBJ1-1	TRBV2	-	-	TGTGCCAGCAGACCCGACCTATCCCCTGAAGCTTTCTTT	CASRPDLSPEAFF
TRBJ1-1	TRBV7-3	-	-	TGTGCCAGCAGCCCCGAACCTAACCCGGGGACTGAAGCTTTCTTT	CASSPEPNPGTEAFF
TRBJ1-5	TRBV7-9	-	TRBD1	TGTGCCAGCAGCGGGACAGGGAATCAGCCCCAGCATTTT	CASSGTGNQPQHF
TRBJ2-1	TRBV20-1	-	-	TGCAGTGCAGGGGGTGGGGATGAGCAGTTCTTC	CSAGGGDEQFF
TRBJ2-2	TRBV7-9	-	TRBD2	TGTGCCAGCAGCCCACCGGCACTAGCGGGAACCACCGGGGAGCTGTTTTTT	CASSPPALAGTTGELFF
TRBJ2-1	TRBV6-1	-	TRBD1	TGTGCCAGCAGTGGCCTGGGGGACAGGACCGATGAGCAGTTCTTC	CASSGLGDRTDEQFF
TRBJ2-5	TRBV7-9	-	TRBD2	TGTGCCAGCAGCTTGGGACTAGCGGGAACAGAGACCCAGTACTTC	CASSLGLAGTETQYF
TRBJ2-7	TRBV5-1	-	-	TGCGCCAGCAGCTTGGTTGGAGGGTCCTACGAGCAGTACTTC	CASSLVGGSYEQYF
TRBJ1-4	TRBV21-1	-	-	TGTGCCAGCGCCAAGACGGTCCTTAATGAAAAACTGTTTTTT	CASAKTVLNEKLFF
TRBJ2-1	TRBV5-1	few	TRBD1	TGCGCCAGCAGCTTGGAAGGGACAGGGTGGCGAAATGAGCAGTTCTTC	CASSLEGTGWRNEQFF
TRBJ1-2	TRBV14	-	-	TGTGCCAGCAGCCCAGGGAGAAACTATGGCTACACCTTC	CASSPGRNYGYTF
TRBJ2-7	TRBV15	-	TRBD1	TGTGCCACCAGCAGGGGGGGTGCGGGACAGGGCTACGAGCAGTACTTC	CATSRGGAGQGYEQYF
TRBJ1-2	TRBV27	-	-	TGTGCCAGCAGTTTCCGTGGCCTATCTGAGGGCTACACCTTC	CASSFRGLSEGYTF
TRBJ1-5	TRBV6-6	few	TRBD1	TGTGCCAGCAGTCCTGAGACAGGGCAGCCCCAGCATTTT	CASSPETGQPQHF
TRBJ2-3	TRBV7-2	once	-	TGTGCCAGCAGCCAGAGTACAGATACGCAGTATTTT	CASSQSTDTQYF